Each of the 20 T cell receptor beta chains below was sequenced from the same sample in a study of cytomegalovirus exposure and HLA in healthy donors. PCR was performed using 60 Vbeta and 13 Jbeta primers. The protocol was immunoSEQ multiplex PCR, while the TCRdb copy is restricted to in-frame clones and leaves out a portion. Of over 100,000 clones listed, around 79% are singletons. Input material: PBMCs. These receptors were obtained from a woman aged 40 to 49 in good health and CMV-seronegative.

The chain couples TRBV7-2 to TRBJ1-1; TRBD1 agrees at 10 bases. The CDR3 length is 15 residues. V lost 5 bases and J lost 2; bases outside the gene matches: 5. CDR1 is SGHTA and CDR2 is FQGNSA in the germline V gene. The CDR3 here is CASSPRDRGNTEAFF. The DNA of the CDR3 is TGTGCCAGCAGCCCCCGGGACAGGGGCAACACTGAAGCTTTCTTT.

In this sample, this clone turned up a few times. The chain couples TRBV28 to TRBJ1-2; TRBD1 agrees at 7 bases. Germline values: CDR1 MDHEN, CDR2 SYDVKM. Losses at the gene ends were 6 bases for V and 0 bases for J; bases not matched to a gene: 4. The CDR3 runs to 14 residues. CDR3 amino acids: CASRWQGANYGYTF. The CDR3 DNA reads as TGTGCCAGCAGGTGGCAGGGGGCTAACTATGGCTACACCTTC.

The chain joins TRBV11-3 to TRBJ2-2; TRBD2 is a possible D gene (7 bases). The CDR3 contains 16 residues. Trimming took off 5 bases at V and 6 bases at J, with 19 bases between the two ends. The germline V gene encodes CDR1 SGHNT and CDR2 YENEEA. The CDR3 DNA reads TGTGCCAGCAGCCCCGTGAGGGGGGGAAGGGCCGGGGAGCTGTTTTTT. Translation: CASSPVRGGRAGELFF.

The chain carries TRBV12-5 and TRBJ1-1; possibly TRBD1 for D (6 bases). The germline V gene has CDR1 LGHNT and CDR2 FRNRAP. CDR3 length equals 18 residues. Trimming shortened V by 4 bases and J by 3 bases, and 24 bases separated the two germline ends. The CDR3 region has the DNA TGTGCTAGTGGTTCTAATGTTGTGGGGGCGCATTCCGACACTGAAGCTTTCTTT. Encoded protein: CASGSNVVGAHSDTEAFF.

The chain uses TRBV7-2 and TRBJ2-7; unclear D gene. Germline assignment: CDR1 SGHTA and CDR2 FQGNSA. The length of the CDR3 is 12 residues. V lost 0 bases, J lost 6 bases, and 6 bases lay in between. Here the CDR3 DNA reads TGTGCCAGCAGCTTAGCTTGGGCCGAGCAGTACTTC. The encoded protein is CASSLAWAEQYF.

CDR3 loop: CASSPGTGFEKLFF. CDR3 nucleotide sequence: TGTGCCAGCAGTCCCGGGACAGGGTTCGAAAAACTGTTTTTT. The V gene is TRBV2, the J gene TRBJ1-4; 9 bases agree with TRBD1. Germline V lookup: CDR1 SNHLY, CDR2 FYNNEI. V dropped 5 bases and J dropped 8; count of bases not matched to a gene: 6. This CDR3 is 14 amino acids long.

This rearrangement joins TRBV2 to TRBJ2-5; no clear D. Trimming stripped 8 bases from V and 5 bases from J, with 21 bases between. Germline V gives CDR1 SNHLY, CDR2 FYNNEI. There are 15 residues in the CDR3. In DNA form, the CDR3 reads TGTGCCAGCTTATCGCGTCAAACCCTCCCGGAGACCCAGTACTTC. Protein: CASLSRQTLPETQYF.

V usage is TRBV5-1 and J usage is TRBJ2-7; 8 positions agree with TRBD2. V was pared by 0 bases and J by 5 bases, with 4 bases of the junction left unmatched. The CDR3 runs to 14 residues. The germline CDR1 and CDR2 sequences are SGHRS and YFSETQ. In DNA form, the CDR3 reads TGCGCCAGCAGCTTGGAAGGAGCGGGGGACGAGCAGTACTTC. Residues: CASSLEGAGDEQYF.

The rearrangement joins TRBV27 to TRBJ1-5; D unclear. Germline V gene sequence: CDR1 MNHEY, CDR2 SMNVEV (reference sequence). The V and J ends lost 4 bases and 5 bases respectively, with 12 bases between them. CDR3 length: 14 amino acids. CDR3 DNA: TGTGCCAGCAGTTCCCTCGGGGAGTATCAGCCCCAGCATTTT. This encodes CASSSLGEYQPQHF.

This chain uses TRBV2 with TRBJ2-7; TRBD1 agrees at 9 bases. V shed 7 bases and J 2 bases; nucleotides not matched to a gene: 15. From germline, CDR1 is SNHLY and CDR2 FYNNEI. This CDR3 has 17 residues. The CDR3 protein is CASKHRFTGTGTYEQYF. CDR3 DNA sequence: TGTGCCAGCAAACATCGCTTTACCGGGACAGGGACCTACGAGCAGTACTTC.

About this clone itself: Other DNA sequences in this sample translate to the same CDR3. In DNA, the CDR3 is TGTGCCTGGAGCAGGGACAGACCCTATGGCTACACCTTC. Protein sequence: CAWSRDRPYGYTF. The chain links TRBV30 to TRBJ1-2; 7 bases align to TRBD1. This CDR3 comprises 13 residues. Per the germline V gene, CDR1 is GTSNPN and CDR2 is SVGIG (reference sequence). V was pared by 3 bases and J by 4 bases, with 5 bases of the junction left unmatched.

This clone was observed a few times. This CDR3 is CASRSPRGNTEAFF. The CDR3 DNA follows: TGTGCCAGCAGGTCCCCCCGGGGGAACACTGAAGCTTTCTTT. The J gene is TRBJ1-1, the V gene TRBV6-5; D uncertain. Germline V gene data show CDR1 as MNHEY and CDR2 as SVGAGI. The CDR3 is 14 amino acids. Trimming stripped 6 bases from V and 1 base from J, with 12 bases between.

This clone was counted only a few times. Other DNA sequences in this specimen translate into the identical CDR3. The CDR3 loop reads CASSLSNEQYF. CDR3 nucleotides: TGCGCCAGCAGCCTAAGCAACGAGCAGTACTTC. V is TRBV5-1 and J is TRBJ2-7; D ambiguous. CDR3 length: 11 amino acids. Trimming took off 4 bases at V and 5 bases at J, with 7 bases between the two ends. Germline lookup yields CDR1 SGHRS and CDR2 YFSETQ.

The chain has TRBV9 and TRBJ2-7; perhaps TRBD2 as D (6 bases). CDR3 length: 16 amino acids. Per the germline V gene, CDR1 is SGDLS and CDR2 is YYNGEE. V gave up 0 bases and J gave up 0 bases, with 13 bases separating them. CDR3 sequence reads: CASSVGGALSSYEQYF. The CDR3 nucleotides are TGTGCCAGCAGCGTAGGCGGGGCGCTCAGCTCCTACGAGCAGTACTTC.

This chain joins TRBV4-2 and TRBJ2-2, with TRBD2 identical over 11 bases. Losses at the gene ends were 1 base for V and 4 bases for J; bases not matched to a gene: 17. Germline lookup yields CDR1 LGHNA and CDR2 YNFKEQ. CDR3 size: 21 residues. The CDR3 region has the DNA TGTGCCAGCAGCCAAGCGACATACTTTAGCGGGGGGGTCCGTAGCACCGGGGAGCTGTTTTTT. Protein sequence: CASSQATYFSGGVRSTGELFF.

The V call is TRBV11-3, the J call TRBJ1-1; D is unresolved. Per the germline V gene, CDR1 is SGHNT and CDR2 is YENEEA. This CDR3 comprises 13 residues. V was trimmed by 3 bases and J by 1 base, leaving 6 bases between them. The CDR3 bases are TGTGCCAGCAGCTTCGGAGGGAACACTGAAGCTTTCTTT. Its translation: CASSFGGNTEAFF.

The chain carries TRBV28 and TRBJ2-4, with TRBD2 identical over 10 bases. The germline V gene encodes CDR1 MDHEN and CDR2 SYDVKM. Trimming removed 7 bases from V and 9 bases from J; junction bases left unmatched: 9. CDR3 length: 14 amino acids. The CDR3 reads CASIQAGGAGIQYF. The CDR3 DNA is TGTGCCAGCATCCAAGCGGGGGGGGCCGGCATTCAGTACTTC.

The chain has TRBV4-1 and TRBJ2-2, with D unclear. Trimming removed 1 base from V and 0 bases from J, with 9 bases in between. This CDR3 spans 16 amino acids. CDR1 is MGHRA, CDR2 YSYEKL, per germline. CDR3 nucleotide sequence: TGCGCCAGCAGCCAAGTGGGCAGGACGAACACCGGGGAGCTGTTTTTT. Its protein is CASSQVGRTNTGELFF.

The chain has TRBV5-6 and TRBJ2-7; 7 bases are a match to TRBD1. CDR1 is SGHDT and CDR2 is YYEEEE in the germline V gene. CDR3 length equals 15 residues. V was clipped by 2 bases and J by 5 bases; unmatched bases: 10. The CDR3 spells CASSFSPSGGNEQYF. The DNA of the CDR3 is TGTGCCAGCAGCTTTTCACCTTCAGGGGGAAACGAGCAGTACTTC. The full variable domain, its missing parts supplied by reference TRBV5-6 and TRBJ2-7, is DAGVTQSPTHLIKTRGQQVTLRCSPKSGHDTVSWYQQALGQGPQFIFQYYEEEERQRGNFPDRFSGHQFPNYSSELNVNALLLGDSALYLCASSFSPSGGNEQYFGPGTRLTVT.

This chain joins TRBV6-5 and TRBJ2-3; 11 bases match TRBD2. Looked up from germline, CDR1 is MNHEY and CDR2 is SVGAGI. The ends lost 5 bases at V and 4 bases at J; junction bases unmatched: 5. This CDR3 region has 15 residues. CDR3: CASSHSGGGSDTQYF. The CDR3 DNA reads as TGTGCCAGCAGTCATAGCGGGGGGGGGTCAGATACGCAGTATTTT.